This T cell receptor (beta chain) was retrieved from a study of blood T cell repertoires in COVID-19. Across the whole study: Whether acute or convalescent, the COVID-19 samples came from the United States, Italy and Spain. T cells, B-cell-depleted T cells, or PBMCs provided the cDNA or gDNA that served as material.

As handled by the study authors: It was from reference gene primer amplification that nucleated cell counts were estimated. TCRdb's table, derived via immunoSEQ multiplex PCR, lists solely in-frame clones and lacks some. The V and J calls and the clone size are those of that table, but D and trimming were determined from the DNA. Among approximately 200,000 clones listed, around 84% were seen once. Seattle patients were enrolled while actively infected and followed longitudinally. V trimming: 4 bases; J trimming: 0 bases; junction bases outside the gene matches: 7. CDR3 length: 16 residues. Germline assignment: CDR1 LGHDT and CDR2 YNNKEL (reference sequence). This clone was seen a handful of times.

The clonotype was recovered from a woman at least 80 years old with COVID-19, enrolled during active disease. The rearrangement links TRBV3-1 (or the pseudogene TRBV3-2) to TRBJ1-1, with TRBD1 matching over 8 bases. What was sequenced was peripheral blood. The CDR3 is CASSRGTGSMNTEAFF. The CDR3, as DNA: TGTGCCAGCAGCCGGGGGACAGGCAGCATGAACACTGAAGCTTTCTTT.